This entry describes one TCR beta chain. This table comes from immunoSEQ multiplex PCR, and its TCRdb copy is limited to in-frame clones, with some not included. The sample yields fewer than 85,000 clones, roughly 92% seen once. This entry belongs to a study of OX40 agonist ivuxolimab in advanced cancers. Autoimmune disease history or systemic immunosuppression meant exclusion. This CDR3 is built from 14 residues. The germline V gene encodes CDR1 SGHNT and CDR2 YENEEA. The ends were cut back, 1 base at V and 8 bases at J, with 12 bases in the middle. Specimen: CD4+ or CD8+ T cells sorted from blood, collected in a trial of the OX40 agonist ivuxolimab. This sequence originates from an adult with an advanced solid tumor such as melanoma, head and neck, liver or kidney cancer. The chain uses TRBV11-3 and TRBJ2-1; TRBD1 or TRBD2 may be the D gene (5 bases each). The CDR3 protein is CASSLGDGGDEQFF. The CDR3 DNA is TGTGCCAGCAGCTTAGGGGACGGTGGGGATGAGCAGTTCTTC. Combining the CDR3 with reference TRBV11-3 and TRBJ2-1 gives the whole variable domain EAGVVQSPRYKIIEKKQPVAFWCNPISGHNTLYWYLQNLGQGPELLIRYENEEAVDDSQLPKDRFSAERLKGVDSTLKIQPAELGDSAVYLCASSLGDGGDEQFFGPGTRLTVL.